These T cell receptor beta chains were read from a single sample in a study of T cell changes during pregnancy in multiple sclerosis. Here immunoSEQ multiplex PCR was the method, and the copy in TCRdb shows in-frame clones only, minus some. Of about 80,000 clones listed, 92% were seen once; the top ten hold about 2.8%. The sample in question was peripheral blood, obtained before pregnancy. The receptors originated from a female donor with multiple sclerosis, enrolled in a pregnancy study. The CDR3 runs from the conserved cysteine through the conserved F or W. The order of the fields is D gene, V gene, J gene, clone size, CDR3 protein, CDR3 DNA. A D gene is named only where the DNA matches it firmly. Size is stated for part of the rows, as once, few or many counts, or as a class when the clone is expanded.

TRBD1,TRBV7-9,TRBJ1-4,.,CASSLGWDRVDYEKLFF,TGTGCCAGCAGCTTAGGATGGGACAGGGTTGATTATGAAAAACTGTTTTTT
TRBD1,TRBV28,TRBJ1-5,.,CASTPQGSDQPQHF,TGTGCCAGCACTCCACAGGGGTCGGATCAGCCCCAGCATTTT
.,TRBV9,TRBJ2-1,.,CASSERTLVKGNEQFF,TGTGCCAGCAGCGAGAGGACTCTTGTAAAGGGTAATGAGCAGTTCTTC
TRBD2,TRBV13,TRBJ2-7,.,CASSPGLGSYEQYF,TGTGCCAGCAGCCCGGGACTAGGCTCCTACGAGCAGTACTTC
TRBD2,TRBV7-2,TRBJ2-5,.,CASSLVPSGLNQETQYF,TGTGCCAGCAGCTTAGTTCCTAGCGGGCTGAACCAAGAGACCCAGTACTTC
TRBD2,TRBV2,TRBJ2-2,once,CASTGLVVTGELFF,TGTGCCAGCACCGGACTAGTGGTTACCGGGGAGCTGTTTTTT
TRBD2,TRBV7-9,TRBJ2-7,.,CASSPLLAGVDEQYF,TGTGCCAGCAGCCCCCTCCTGGCGGGAGTCGACGAGCAGTACTTC
.,TRBV7-2,TRBJ2-4,once,CASSPTWRMDNIQYF,TGTGCCAGCAGCCCGACGTGGAGAATGGATAACATTCAGTACTTC
.,TRBV9,TRBJ1-1,.,CASSVDPLRGLNTEAFF,TGTGCCAGCAGCGTAGACCCCCTAAGGGGCTTGAACACTGAAGCTTTCTTT
.,TRBV6-1,TRBJ2-5,.,CASRGSGVGETQYF,TGTGCCAGCAGGGGCTCGGGGGTGGGGGAGACCCAGTACTTC
TRBD1,TRBV11-2,TRBJ2-7,.,CASSLAGTVVYEQYF,TGTGCCAGCAGCTTAGCCGGGACAGTGGTGTACGAGCAGTACTTC
TRBD1,TRBV28,TRBJ1-2,once,CASRSGTGLGYTF,TGTGCCAGCAGGTCCGGGACAGGGCTCGGCTACACCTTC
TRBD1,TRBV27,TRBJ2-7,.,CASSLRSQGQGVSEQYF,TGTGCCAGCAGTTTACGATCCCAGGGACAGGGGGTTTCCGAGCAGTACTTC
.,TRBV18,TRBJ2-7,.,CASSRDSNEQYF,TGTGCCAGCTCCCGCGACAGTAACGAGCAGTACTTC
TRBD1,TRBV7-9,TRBJ1-4,.,CASSPTGQANEKLFF,TGTGCCAGCAGCCCAACGGGACAGGCTAATGAAAAACTGTTTTTT
TRBD1,TRBV7-9,TRBJ2-1,.,CASSPVLGQGSRSYNEQFF,TGTGCCAGCAGCCCCGTCTTGGGACAGGGGTCCCGCTCCTACAATGAGCAGTTCTTC
TRBD2,TRBV5-4,TRBJ2-1,.,CASSLGGSTFF,TGTGCCAGCAGCTTGGGCGGGAGTACGTTCTTC
.,TRBV28,TRBJ1-5,once,CASSFWQGNQPQHF,TGTGCCAGCAGTTTCTGGCAGGGGAATCAGCCCCAGCATTTT
.,TRBV2,TRBJ2-1,.,CASTTGRVPYNEQFF,TGTGCCAGCACAACAGGGAGGGTTCCCTACAATGAGCAGTTCTTC
TRBD1,TRBV2,TRBJ1-4,.,CASRGTGAPDEKLFF,TGTGCCAGTCGCGGGACAGGGGCCCCCGATGAAAAACTGTTTTTT
TRBD1,TRBV28,TRBJ1-5,once,CASSSWTGNSNQPQHF,TGTGCCAGCAGTTCATGGACAGGGAATAGCAATCAGCCCCAGCATTTT
.,TRBV7-2,TRBJ1-4,.,CASSPHRQATNEKLFF,TGTGCCAGCAGCCCTCACCGACAGGCAACTAATGAAAAACTGTTTTTT
.,TRBV19,TRBJ2-3,.,CASSIMGLASGTDTQYF,TGTGCCAGTAGTATCATGGGCCTAGCTAGCGGCACAGATACGCAGTATTTT
TRBD1,TRBV19,TRBJ2-1,once,CASQTGTGGGDEQFF,TGTGCCAGTCAGACCGGGACAGGGGGAGGTGATGAGCAGTTCTTC
.,TRBV6-5,TRBJ2-2,.,CASSWRDTGELFF,TGTGCCAGCAGTTGGCGGGACACCGGGGAGCTGTTTTTT
.,TRBV6-1,TRBJ1-5,.,CATLGRQSSNQPQHF,TGTGCCACTTTGGGGAGGCAGTCTAGCAATCAGCCCCAGCATTTT
.,TRBV29-1,TRBJ2-3,.,CSVRDWKDTQYF,TGCAGCGTCCGCGACTGGAAAGATACGCAGTATTTT
.,TRBV6-5,TRBJ2-2,.,CASSYSERIGELFF,TGTGCCAGCAGTTACTCGGAGCGGATCGGGGAGCTGTTTTTT
.,TRBV2,TRBJ1-2,.,CASTNPLTGNYGYTF,TGTGCCAGCACGAATCCACTTACAGGGAACTATGGCTACACCTTC
.,TRBV7-2,TRBJ1-4,.,CASSLRGSGEKLFF,TGTGCCAGCAGCTTAAGAGGGTCGGGTGAAAAACTGTTTTTT
.,TRBV7-6,TRBJ2-7,.,CASSSGEAEQYF,TGTGCCAGCAGCTCCGGGGAGGCCGAGCAGTACTTC
TRBD2,TRBV29-1,TRBJ2-3,.,CSVDGAGDGEGGADTQYF,TGCAGCGTTGACGGAGCGGGAGATGGGGAGGGGGGTGCAGATACGCAGTATTTT
TRBD2,TRBV27,TRBJ2-7,.,CASSFTSGGNYEQYF,TGTGCCAGCAGTTTCACTAGCGGGGGTAACTACGAGCAGTACTTC
.,TRBV5-6,TRBJ2-7,.,CASSTYGGYEQYF,TGTGCCAGCAGCACATACGGGGGTTACGAGCAGTACTTC
TRBD2,TRBV10-2,TRBJ2-1,once,CASMEGSPSGAYNEQFF,TGCGCCAGCATGGAAGGGTCCCCTAGCGGGGCCTACAATGAGCAGTTCTTC
TRBD1,TRBV29-1,TRBJ1-2,.,CSVAQGNGYTF,TGCAGCGTTGCACAGGGGAATGGCTACACCTTC
TRBD2,TRBV9,TRBJ2-2,.,CASSGLAGAGELFF,TGTGCCAGCAGCGGACTAGCGGGAGCCGGGGAGCTGTTTTTT
TRBD1,TRBV5-1,TRBJ2-6,once,CASSFVARGLSGANVLTF,TGCGCCAGCAGCTTTGTTGCCAGGGGGCTATCTGGGGCCAACGTCCTGACTTTC
.,TRBV6-5,TRBJ2-3,.,CASSDGNTDTQYF,TGTGCCAGCAGTGACGGGAACACAGATACGCAGTATTTT
.,TRBV28,TRBJ1-4,.,CASSLLTPTAEKLFF,TGTGCCAGCAGTTTACTGACCCCGACAGCTGAAAAACTGTTTTTT
.,TRBV6-5,TRBJ1-2,few,CASRPTGSYGYTF,TGTGCCAGCAGGCCTACAGGGAGTTATGGCTACACCTTC
TRBD2,TRBV10-1,TRBJ2-7,few,CASSESASGVCEQYF,TGCGCCAGCAGTGAGTCGGCTAGCGGGGTATGCGAGCAGTACTTC